Below are 3 T cell receptor beta chains sequenced from a single sample in a study of cytomegalovirus exposure and HLA in healthy donors. The primer mix had 60 Vbeta and 13 Jbeta primers. The protocol was immunoSEQ multiplex PCR, while the TCRdb copy is restricted to in-frame clones and leaves out a portion. The data contain 270,000 or so clones, about 93% of them singletons. The specimen sequenced was PBMCs. The receptors were sampled from a girl aged 2 to 10 in good health and CMV-seronegative.

This chain connects TRBV19 to TRBJ1-5, with D perhaps matching TRBD1 (6 bases). The CDR3 totals 14 residues. Looked up from germline, CDR1 is LNHDA and CDR2 is SQIVND (reference sequence). Trimming took 7 bases from V and 1 from J, leaving 11 bases between them. The CDR3 nucleotides read TGTGCCAGTACCCGGGGGGCAAGCAATCAGCCCCAGCATTTT. Its translation is CASTRGASNQPQHF.

The V and J genes are TRBV28 and TRBJ2-5; 11 bases are shared with TRBD2. The CDR3 totals 17 residues. CDR1 is MDHEN and CDR2 is SYDVKM in the germline V gene. V shed 2 bases and J 3 bases; nucleotides not matched to a gene: 8. The CDR3: CASSLAELAGVKETQYF. For the CDR3, the DNA is TGTGCCAGCAGTTTAGCCGAACTAGCGGGGGTTAAAGAGACCCAGTACTTC.

The chain has TRBV30 and TRBJ2-2, with TRBD1 as a possible D gene (6 bases). The CDR3 loop spans 14 amino acids. The V and J ends lost 5 bases and 3 bases respectively, with 13 bases between them. Germline loops: CDR1 GTSNPN, CDR2 SVGIG (reference sequence). CDR3 nucleotides: TGTGCCTGGGGTGGACAGTTAGACACCGGGGAGCTGTTTTTT. Translated, it gives CAWGGQLDTGELFF.